This T cell receptor beta chain appears in the sequencing data of a study of shared clonotypes between healthy human individuals. The CDR3 length is 14 residues. The germline V and J ends were trimmed by 3 bases and 1 base, with 10 bases remaining between them. Germline V gene sequence: CDR1 WNHNN, CDR2 SYGVQD (reference sequence). Generated by immunoSEQ multiplex PCR, the TCRdb table keeps only in-frame clones and is missing some. The repertoire holds about 1 million clones, with about 77% as singletons. Sequences were obtained from memory CD4+ T cells sorted from blood. Sample subset: CD45RA-negative fraction. The sequence derives from a man younger than 35 in good health. This sequence joins TRBV10-1 and TRBJ2-7; D gene ambiguous. Here the CDR3 DNA reads TGCGCCAGCAGTGATAGTCAAACTTCCTACGAGCAGTACTTC. Its protein product is CASSDSQTSYEQYF.